This T cell receptor beta chain was sequenced for a study of blood T cell repertoires in COVID-19. For the study at large: Some COVID-19 samples were acute and others convalescent; all came from the United States, Italy and Spain. T cells, B-cell-depleted T cells, or PBMCs provided the cDNA or gDNA that served as material.

In the original processing: Reference gene primer amplification yielded estimated nucleated cell counts. Data came from immunoSEQ multiplex PCR; TCRdb stores just in-frame clones and leaves some out. That table supplies the V and J calls and clone size; D and trimming were determined from the DNA. The sample lists 72,000 or so clones, approximately 92% occurring once. The CDR3 totals 14 residues. Germline trimming cut 6 bases from V and 4 bases from J; bases unmatched to any gene: 5. Germline V gives CDR1 SGHRS, CDR2 YFSETQ. This clone came up once. This receptor was taken from an elderly woman with acute or convalescent COVID-19. The chain couples TRBV5-1 to TRBJ2-7, with TRBD2 identical over 12 bases. The sample was peripheral blood. The CDR3 nucleotides read TGCGCCAGCACCCTGACTAGCGGGAGTTACGAGCAGTACTTC. Amino acid sequence: CASTLTSGSYEQYF.